These T cell receptor beta chains were read from a single sample in a study of CD8 T cells in ankylosing spondylitis. TCRdb called the 5' RACE reads again in MiXCR, with one record for every CDR3 protein. The sample has more than 650,000 distinct CDR3 sequences; 12% are singletons. The material sequenced was blood, either unsorted or a sorted T cell fraction (not recorded which). These TCRs come from a male donor with ankylosing spondylitis. Each CDR3 is given with its conserved first and last residue. The D gene is left open where the match is weak. Clone size appears in some rows only: once, few, many, or a class for an expanded clone.

V	size	J	D	CDR3	DNA
TRBV10-3	few	TRBJ2-1	TRBD1	CAISESLIRDREYEQFF	TGTGCCATCAGTGAGTCCTTAATCCGGGACAGGGAGTATGAGCAGTTCTTC
TRBV7-2	NA	TRBJ2-5	NA	CASSLAGLDGETQYF	TGTGCCAGCAGCTTAGCTGGGCTAGATGGCGAGACCCAGTACTTC
TRBV20-1	few	TRBJ2-1	NA	CSARDSRYNEQFF	TGCAGTGCTAGAGATTCCAGGTACAATGAGCAGTTCTTC
TRBV29-1	NA	TRBJ2-1	NA	CSALTYNKQFF	TGCAGCGCACTTACCTACAATAAGCAGTTCTTC
TRBV28	few	TRBJ2-7	NA	CASRSRDEQYF	TGTGCCAGCAGGTCCCGGGACGAGCAGTACTTC
TRBV20-1	many	TRBJ2-1	NA	CSARAPRDEQFF	TGCAGTGCTAGAGCCCCCCGGGATGAGCAGTTCTTC
TRBV9	few	TRBJ2-1	NA	CASSVVGDGEQFF	TGTGCCAGCAGCGTAGTTGGGGATGGGGAGCAGTTCTTC
TRBV20-1	few	TRBJ1-1	NA	CSASIPGTTEAFF	TGCAGTGCTAGTATCCCAGGGACCACTGAAGCTTTCTTT
TRBV10-3	NA	TRBJ2-5	NA	CAVGGPFQPETQYF	TGTGCTGTTGGAGGACCGTTTCAACCTGAGACCCAGTACTTC
TRBV7-9	few	TRBJ1-1	NA	CASSLAPRIEAFF	TGTGCCAGCAGCTTAGCGCCCAGGATTGAAGCTTTCTTT
TRBV6-1	NA	TRBJ1-2	NA	CASSPRERRLGYTF	TGTGCCAGCAGTCCACGAGAGAGGAGGCTAGGCTACACCTTC
TRBV7-9	NA	TRBJ1-2	NA	CASSPGPGGYTF	TGTGCCAGCAGCCCAGGGCCAGGTGGCTACACCTTC
TRBV7-9	many	TRBJ2-1	NA	CASSAPPRQPSRKQFF	TGTGCCAGCAGCGCACCACCCAGGCAACCCTCCAGAAAGCAGTTCTTC
TRBV5-1	NA	TRBJ1-6	TRBD1	CASSSQGSNSPLHF	TGCGCCAGCAGCTCACAGGGGAGCAATTCACCCCTCCACTTT
TRBV24-1	many	TRBJ2-2	NA	CATSVGRLLVIAGELFF	TGTGCCACCAGTGTGGGTCGCTTGTTGGTGATCGCCGGGGAGCTGTTTTTT
TRBV20-1	NA	TRBJ2-1	TRBD2	CSAHSSGGTYYNEQFF	TGCAGTGCTCACTCTAGCGGGGGGACTTACTACAATGAGCAGTTCTTC
TRBV7-2	NA	TRBJ2-7	NA	CASSSVPGSEQYF	TGTGCCAGCAGCTCCGTACCCGGCTCCGAGCAGTACTTC
TRBV20-1	few	TRBJ2-7	TRBD1	CSALGTGATEQYF	TGCAGTGCTTTGGGGACAGGGGCTACCGAGCAGTACTTC
TRBV2	NA	TRBJ1-1	NA	CASSEAVGSEAFF	TGTGCCAGCAGTGAAGCAGTGGGATCTGAAGCTTTCTTT
TRBV12-2	few	TRBJ2-1	NA	CASETSGSYNEQFF	TGTGCAAGCGAGACTAGCGGGAGCTACAATGAGCAGTTCTTC
TRBV4-2	NA	TRBJ2-1	NA	CASSQMTNAYNEQFF	TGTGCCAGCAGCCAAATGACTAACGCCTACAATGAGCAGTTCTTC
TRBV20-1	NA	TRBJ1-1	TRBD1	CSARRTGQRTEAFF	TGCAGTGCGAGAAGGACAGGGCAACGCACTGAAGCTTTCTTT
TRBV7-9	few	TRBJ1-2	NA	CASSQLSGASNYGYTF	TGTGCCAGCAGCCAACTTTCGGGGGCTTCTAACTATGGCTACACCTTC
TRBV4-3	few	TRBJ2-3	NA	CASSQDLTSTDTQYF	TGCGCCAGCAGCCAAGATCTAACTAGCACAGATACGCAGTATTTT
TRBV4-1	NA	TRBJ2-5	TRBD2	CASSQAGGPLETQYF	TGCGCCAGCAGCCAAGCGGGGGGGCCATTGGAGACCCAGTACTTC
TRBV20-1	NA	TRBJ1-2	NA	CSARGGDLGRGYTF	TGCAGTGCTAGAGGGGGGGACCTGGGGAGAGGCTACACCTTC
TRBV20-1	few	TRBJ2-2	NA	CSASRSNTGELFF	TGCAGTGCTAGTCGGTCGAACACCGGGGAGCTGTTTTTT
TRBV19	NA	TRBJ2-1	TRBD2	CASTLSSSGRNNEQFF	TGTGCCAGTACTCTATCCTCGAGCGGGAGGAACAATGAGCAGTTCTTC
TRBV20-1	NA	TRBJ2-7	NA	CSASSLLSYEQYF	TGCAGTGCTAGCTCTCTTCTCTCCTACGAGCAGTACTTC
TRBV20-1	many	TRBJ1-6	NA	CSAYLSTYHEALHF	TGCAGTGCCTATCTTAGCACTTACCATGAGGCCCTCCACTTT
TRBV20-1	many	TRBJ2-1	NA	CSARASRFYNEQFF	TGCAGTGCTAGGGCCTCCCGTTTCTACAATGAGCAGTTCTTC
TRBV6-1	NA	TRBJ2-1	NA	CASSARSWTPGNEQFF	TGTGCCAGCAGTGCCCGGAGTTGGACCCCTGGGAATGAGCAGTTCTTC
TRBV20-1	few	TRBJ2-7	NA	CSARADGTYEQYF	TGCAGTGCTAGAGCCGACGGAACCTACGAGCAGTACTTC
TRBV6-1	NA	TRBJ1-4	NA	CASRRDANEKLFF	TGTGCCAGTCGCAGGGATGCTAATGAAAAACTGTTTTTT
TRBV10-3	few	TRBJ2-5	TRBD2	CAISESLAGGSQETQYF	TGTGCCATCAGTGAATCTCTAGCGGGAGGGAGTCAAGAGACCCAGTACTTC
TRBV6-5	few	TRBJ2-1	TRBD2	CASSFSGTSGSSHEQFF	TGTGCCAGCAGTTTCTCTGGGACTAGCGGGAGTTCCCATGAGCAGTTCTTC
TRBV12-3/TRBV12-4	many	TRBJ1-2	TRBD1	CASSYGRGLGGYTF	TGTGCCAGCAGTTACGGCAGGGGGCTAGGTGGCTACACCTTC
TRBV7-3	NA	TRBJ1-2	NA	CASRPPGAHNYGYTF	TGTGCCAGCAGGCCACCAGGGGCCCATAACTATGGCTACACCTTC
TRBV6-2/TRBV6-3	NA	TRBJ1-1	NA	CASTLLRGFTEAFF	TGTGCCAGCACTTTACTGCGGGGTTTCACTGAAGCTTTCTTT
TRBV4-1	NA	TRBJ2-7	TRBD1	CASRPRQGSYEQYF	TGCGCCAGCAGACCCAGACAGGGCTCCTACGAGCAGTACTTC
TRBV19	NA	TRBJ2-7	NA	CASSIGSRGYEQYF	TGTGCCAGTAGTATAGGATCTCGGGGCTACGAGCAGTACTTC
TRBV5-1	NA	TRBJ2-7	NA	CASSSGHTDLYEQYF	TGCGCCAGCAGCTCGGGACATACGGACCTATACGAGCAGTACTTC